These 10 T cell receptor beta chains were all obtained from the same sample, sequenced in a study of a mutant IDH1 vaccine in newly diagnosed glioma. The table came from immunoSEQ multiplex PCR; TCRdb's copy has only in-frame clones and leaves some out. In the table there are around 100,000 clones, 85% to 90% of which are singletons. Specified time point: week 47, end of study. Doses of 300 ug of mutant IDH1 20-mer peptide were given with topical imiquimod. The antigens of these receptors remain unknown. Source: PBMCs, taken from a glioma patient whose treatment included an IDH1 peptide vaccine. Receptor source: a woman in her forties or fifties with glioma.

The rearrangement joins TRBV19 to TRBJ1-1, with 7 bases fitting TRBD1. This CDR3 is built from 14 residues. Germline CDR1 and CDR2: LNHDA and SQIVND (reference sequence). J gave up 4 bases and V 4 bases, and 6 bases lay outside the gene matches. The CDR3 region is CASSRQGKSTEAFF. Here the CDR3 DNA reads TGTGCCAGTAGTAGACAGGGAAAAAGCACTGAAGCTTTCTTT.

This clone has only one observation. The chain employs TRBV11-3 and TRBJ2-7; TRBD2 matches 11 bases. The CDR3 consists of 16 residues. CDR1 SGHNT and CDR2 YENEEA come from the germline V gene. Trimming at V came to 1 base and at J to 3 bases, leaving 5 bases not matched to a gene. This chain's CDR3 is CASSLGTSGQHYEQYF. The CDR3, as DNA: TGTGCCAGCAGCTTAGGGACTAGCGGGCAGCACTACGAGCAGTACTTC.

This chain joins TRBV7-9 and TRBJ2-7; D perhaps matches TRBD1 (5 bases). Trimming shortened V by 5 bases and J by 3 bases, and 14 bases separated the two germline ends. CDR1 is SEHNR, CDR2 FQNEAQ, per germline (reference sequence). The CDR3 contains 14 residues. CDR3 nucleotide sequence: TGTGCCAGCAGCCCCGCGCAAGGGGTCTACGAGCAGTACTTC. Amino acid sequence: CASSPAQGVYEQYF.

This clone is a singleton in its sample. The genes are TRBV5-4 and TRBJ2-7, with 10 bases lining up with TRBD2. CDR1 and CDR2 from the germline V gene are SGHNT and YYREEE (reference sequence). Losses at the gene ends were 4 bases for V and 0 bases for J; bases not matched to a gene: 4. The length of the CDR3 is 15 residues. CDR3 sequence reads: CASSPGTSDSYEQYF. DNA for the CDR3: TGTGCCAGCAGCCCTGGGACTAGCGACTCCTACGAGCAGTACTTC.

V and J are TRBV5-1 and TRBJ1-1; the match to TRBD1 covers 7 bases. The germline V gene encodes CDR1 SGHRS and CDR2 YFSETQ. This CDR3 comprises 12 residues. V dropped 3 bases and J dropped 7; count of bases not matched to a gene: 3. The CDR3 here is CASSSGQHEAFF. The CDR3 bases are TGCGCCAGCAGCTCGGGACAGCATGAAGCTTTCTTT.

A remark on this clone: The conserved phenylalanine or tryptophan is not found at the CDR3 terminus, so this likely reflects a read error. CDR3 sequence: CASSLSAGANYGYTL. CDR3 nucleotides: TGTGCCAGCAGTTTGAGTGCAGGGGCAAACTATGGCTACACCCTC. The chain combines TRBV6-4 with TRBJ1-2; tentative D call: TRBD1 (6 bases). Germline-derived CDR1 and CDR2 are MRHNA and SNTAGT. The germline V and J ends were trimmed by 5 bases and 2 bases, with 15 bases remaining between them. CDR3 length: 15 amino acids.

V is TRBV9 and J is TRBJ2-5; either TRBD1 or TRBD2 may fit D (5 bases each). Per germline, CDR1 SGDLS and CDR2 YYNGEE. Trimming took 0 bases from V and 10 from J, leaving 19 bases between them. The length of the CDR3 is 15 residues. As DNA, the CDR3 is TGTGCCAGCAGCGTAGGGGGCAGGCCCCAAGAGGGCCAGTACTTC. This codes for CASSVGGRPQEGQYF.

This clone was counted only a few times. This rearrangement joins TRBV11-2 to TRBJ1-1, with D possibly being TRBD1 (5 bases). The germline V gene encodes CDR1 SGHAT and CDR2 FQNNGV. The CDR3 contains 14 residues. V lost 5 bases to trimming and J lost 2 bases, with 12 bases between them. The CDR3, as DNA: TGTGCCAGCAGCAGACAGTTGACTAACACTGAAGCTTTCTTT. It codes for CASSRQLTNTEAFF.

The gene calls are TRBV5-6 and TRBJ2-5; D ambiguous. The V end lost 0 bases, the J end lost 7 bases, and 10 bases lay between the germline ends. Germline values: CDR1 SGHDT, CDR2 YYEEEE. The CDR3 consists of 13 residues. The CDR3 is CASSLVALGTQYF. Here the CDR3 DNA reads TGTGCCAGCAGCTTGGTTGCTCTGGGGACCCAGTACTTC.

V gene TRBV28 combines with J gene TRBJ1-1, with 9 bases fitting TRBD1. This CDR3 has 13 amino acids. CDR1 MDHEN and CDR2 SYDVKM come from the germline V gene. Trimming took 7 bases from V and 7 from J; bases not matched to a gene: 7. The CDR3 here is CASKLGDRVEAFF. For the CDR3, the DNA is TGTGCCAGCAAATTAGGGGACAGGGTTGAAGCTTTCTTT.